The 25 T cell receptor beta chains listed next were all sequenced from one sample in a study of regulatory T cells in long-lasting Graves disease. Construction of the TCR beta libraries employed iRepertoire HTBI primers in conjunction with Arm-PCR of CDR3 regions. TCRdb reprocessed the multiplex PCR reads via MiXCR and lists one record per CDR3 protein. The repertoire holds 350,000 to 550,000 distinct CDR3 sequences, with about a sixth as singletons. As for time point: newly diagnosed GD, antithyroid drugs for less than 3 months. From PBMCs, RNA was extracted and then used to make the TCR library. The same specimen was also included in a second study, on T cells in Graves' hyperthyroidism and ophthalmopathy.

The sequences come from peripheral blood mononuclear cells (PBMCs), collected at new diagnosis, from a patient treated with antithyroid drugs. The receptors come from a woman younger than 35 with Graves disease.

The CDR3 reads CASSRRGSGNSPLHF. CDR3 coding DNA: TGTGCCAGCAGTAGGCGAGGATCCGGGAATTCACCCCTCCACTTT. The chain employs TRBV7-3 and TRBJ1-6; D unclear. This CDR3 comprises 15 residues. V was shortened by 6 bases and J by 7 bases, with 16 bases between the two germline ends. CDR1 and CDR2 (germline): SGHTA, FQGTGA.

This clonotype was counted once. One junction end does not reproduce the germline sequence, and a read error may be involved. The chain couples TRBV5-1 to TRBJ2-6, with TRBD1 identical over 7 bases. Germline CDR1 SGHRS, CDR2 YFSETQ. The CDR3 loop spans 21 amino acids. CDR3 sequence reads: CASSLRWAGAGGVTGANVLAF. The CDR3, as DNA: TGCGCCAGCAGCTTGAGATGGGCCGGCGCAGGGGGTGTGACTGGGGCCAACGTCCTGGCTTTC.

The genes are TRBV19 and TRBJ2-5; possible D gene TRBD1, 6 bases. Looked up from germline, CDR1 is LNHDA and CDR2 is SQIVND (reference sequence). The CDR3 runs 11 residues. V dropped 7 bases and J dropped 5 bases, with 8 bases sitting between them. Here the CDR3 DNA reads TGTGCCAGTAAACAGGGTGAGACCCAGTACTTC. Its protein is CASKQGETQYF.

The V call is TRBV12-3 or TRBV12-4, the J call TRBJ1-1; D gene ambiguous. This CDR3 has 12 residues. Trimming cost V 6 bases and J 6 bases, with 11 bases left between them. Written as DNA, the CDR3 is TGTGCCAGCAGAACCAGAACGGCTGAAGCTTTCTTT. Protein sequence: CASRTRTAEAFF.

This clonotype was seen repeatedly, ten times or more. The J gene is TRBJ1-2, the V gene TRBV10-3; no clear D. V was cut by 10 bases and J by 4 bases, with 19 bases left in between. The CDR3 extends over 14 amino acids. Germline lookup yields CDR1 ENHRY and CDR2 SYGVKD. The chain's CDR3 is CATQQRHGSYGYTF. The DNA for the CDR3 is TGTGCCACCCAGCAGCGACACGGCTCCTATGGCTACACCTTC.

V and J are TRBV5-1 and TRBJ2-2; a possible D gene is TRBD1 (5 bases). Trimming removed 5 bases from V and 3 bases from J, with 14 bases in between. The CDR3 has 15 residues. The germline V gene has CDR1 SGHRS and CDR2 YFSETQ. The CDR3 region is CASRVQDWDTGELFF. For the CDR3, the DNA is TGCGCCAGCAGAGTACAGGATTGGGACACCGGGGAGCTGTTTTTT.

This clonotype showed up many times. V usage is TRBV2 and J usage is TRBJ2-3; the D is unclear. CDR1 is SNHLY, CDR2 FYNNEI, per germline. The V gene lost 7 bases and the J gene lost 0 bases, with 11 bases spanning the gap. The CDR3 length is 14 residues. Here the CDR3 reads CASTSSGSTDTQYF. The CDR3 DNA reads as TGTGCCAGCACGTCCTCTGGAAGCACAGATACGCAGTATTTT.

This clonotype has at least ten counts. The rearrangement joins TRBV28 to TRBJ2-7, with 9 bases matching TRBD1. This CDR3 region has 14 residues. With V trimmed by 6 bases and J by 3 bases, 6 bases remained unmatched. Germline CDR1 is MDHEN and CDR2 is SYDVKM. The CDR3 spells CASSRDREGYEQYF. CDR3 coding DNA: TGTGCCAGCAGCCGGGACAGGGAGGGCTACGAGCAGTACTTC. Full variable domain (remainder filled in from reference TRBV28 and TRBJ2-7): DVKVTQSSRYLVKRTGEKVFLECVQDMDHENMFWYRQDPGLGLRLIYFSYDVKMKEKGDIPEGYSVSREKKERFSLILESASTNQTSMYLCASSRDREGYEQYFGPGTRLTVT.

This clonotype was seen many times. The J gene is TRBJ1-1, the V gene TRBV6-2 or TRBV6-3, with D possibly matching TRBD1 (6 bases). This CDR3 is built from 11 residues. CDR1 is MNHEY and CDR2 is SVGEGT in the germline V gene. V was shortened by 2 bases and J by 8 bases, with 6 bases between the two germline ends. The CDR3 DNA reads as TGTGCCAGCAGTTACGACAGGGAAGCTTTCTTT. Its protein product is CASSYDREAFF.

The V and J genes are TRBV6-5 and TRBJ2-1; 8 bases agree with TRBD1. The V gene's germline CDR1 is MNHEY and CDR2 SVGAGI. V trimming: 2 bases; J trimming: 7 bases; junction bases outside the gene matches: 7. CDR3 length equals 15 residues. CDR3 region: CASSYDRGFRNEQFF. Here the CDR3 DNA reads TGTGCCAGCAGTTACGACAGGGGATTTCGTAATGAGCAGTTCTTC.

The rearrangement joins TRBV25-1 to TRBJ2-1, with TRBD2 matching over 8 bases. Per the germline V gene, CDR1 is MGHDK and CDR2 is SYGVNS. V was pared by 8 bases and J by 6 bases, with 12 bases of the junction left unmatched. The CDR3 has 15 residues. The CDR3 nucleotides read TGTGCCAGCGAAGGGCCGGGACTAGGGGGCAATGAGCAGTTCTTC. It codes for CASEGPGLGGNEQFF. Full variable domain (remainder filled in from reference TRBV25-1 and TRBJ2-1): EADIYQTPRYLVIGTGKKITLECSQTMGHDKMYWYQQDPGMELHLIHYSYGVNSTEKGDLSSESTVSRIRTEHFPLTLESARPSHTSQYLCASEGPGLGGNEQFFGPGTRLTVL.

This chain joins TRBV4-2 and TRBJ2-1; 11 bases map to TRBD2. The CDR3 has 17 amino acids. V lost 2 bases and J lost 6; bases outside the gene matches: 9. Germline CDR1 reads LGHNA; CDR2 reads YNFKEQ. This CDR3 reads CASSQSLSGRAINEQFF. In nucleotides, the CDR3 is TGTGCCAGCAGCCAATCGCTTAGCGGGAGGGCCATCAATGAGCAGTTCTTC.

CDR3 amino acids: CASTESGTSGSWETQYF. The CDR3 DNA is TGTGCCAGTACCGAATCCGGGACTAGCGGGAGTTGGGAGACCCAGTACTTC. The chain links TRBV19 to TRBJ2-5, with TRBD2 matching over 14 bases. V gave up 7 bases and J gave up 5 bases; unmatched junction bases: 12. Per germline, CDR1 LNHDA and CDR2 SQIVND (reference sequence). The CDR3 is 17 residues long.

At least ten counts were recorded for this clonotype. The chain couples TRBV10-3 to TRBJ2-1; D ambiguous. CDR1 and CDR2 from the germline V gene are ENHRY and SYGVKD. V shed 10 bases and J shed 5 bases, with 12 bases lying between them. The CDR3 runs 12 residues. The DNA for the CDR3 is TGTGCCAGCCTAACCGCCAACAATGAGCAGTTCTTC. This translates into CASLTANNEQFF.

This sequence joins TRBV28 and TRBJ2-1, with 13 bases aligning to TRBD2. Per germline, CDR1 MDHEN and CDR2 SYDVKM. The CDR3 runs 17 residues. With 5 bases clipped from V and 3 bases from J, the junction kept 7 bases outside the gene matches. The CDR3 loop is CASSPGLAGVDYNEQFF. In DNA form, the CDR3 reads TGTGCCAGCAGTCCAGGACTAGCGGGAGTCGACTACAATGAGCAGTTCTTC.

Comment on this clonotype: This may stem from a read error, because a much larger clone lies one nucleotide away. CDR3 loop: CASNLRVGQGATEAFF. The CDR3 nucleotides are TGTGCCAGCAATTTAAGGGTCGGACAGGGGGCCACTGAAGCTTTCTTT. The chain recombines TRBV28 with TRBJ1-1, with 11 positions matching TRBD1. Germline values: CDR1 MDHEN, CDR2 SYDVKM. The CDR3 is 16 amino acids. Filled out from reference TRBV28 and TRBJ1-1, the complete variable domain reads DVKVTQSSRYLVKRTGEKVFLECVQDMDHENMFWYRQDPGLGLRLIYFSYDVKMKEKGDIPEGYSVSREKKERFSLILESASTNQTSMYLCASNLRVGQGATEAFFGQGTRLTVV.

There are a few counts of this clonotype. The V gene is TRBV7-9, the J gene TRBJ1-2; TRBD1 is a possible D gene (6 bases). Deletions cut 1 base from V and 5 bases from J, with 11 bases between. This CDR3 has 14 amino acids. Germline V lookup: CDR1 SEHNR, CDR2 FQNEAQ (reference sequence). CDR3 loop: CASSLGTGRYGYTF. The CDR3 DNA is TGTGCCAGCAGCTTAGGTACAGGGAGGTATGGCTACACCTTC.

This clonotype was seen a handful of times. J is TRBJ1-2 and V is TRBV27, with 8 positions matching TRBD1. The V and J ends lost 6 bases and 4 bases, in that order; junction bases with no gene match: 13. The CDR3 is 16 amino acids. Germline V lookup: CDR1 MNHEY, CDR2 SMNVEV (reference sequence). The CDR3 here is CASSRIQTGDSYGYTF. CDR3 nucleotides: TGTGCCAGCAGCCGGATCCAGACAGGGGACAGCTATGGCTACACCTTC.

The chain recombines TRBV6-2 or TRBV6-3 with TRBJ1-5; no clear D gene. Germline CDR1 reads MNHEY; CDR2 reads SVGEGT. Trimming cost V 5 bases and J 1 base, with 9 bases left between them. The CDR3 totals 14 residues. The CDR3 region has the DNA TGTGCCAGCAGTGAAGATGGGAGCAATCAGCCCCAGCATTTT. This codes for CASSEDGSNQPQHF.

The chain couples TRBV20-1 to TRBJ1-1; TRBD1 is a possible D gene (5 bases). With 2 bases removed from V and 5 bases from J, the gap between germline ends came to 21 bases. CDR1 DFQATT and CDR2 SNEGSKA come from the germline V gene (reference sequence). This CDR3 has 16 amino acids. CDR3 loop: CSARWQWREGVTEAFF. For the CDR3, the DNA is TGCAGTGCTAGATGGCAGTGGAGGGAAGGGGTTACTGAAGCTTTCTTT.

J is TRBJ2-2 and V is TRBV2, with TRBD2 matching over 8 bases. J gave up 7 bases and V 6 bases, and 7 bases lay outside the gene matches. Germline V lookup: CDR1 SNHLY, CDR2 FYNNEI. This CDR3 comprises 14 residues. Here the CDR3 DNA reads TGTGCCAGCAGCCCCGGGACTAGTTTCGGGGAGCTGTTTTTT. Encoded protein: CASSPGTSFGELFF.

The chain has TRBV27 and TRBJ2-7; no clear D. V lost 0 bases and J lost 6, with 9 bases in between. The CDR3 is made up of 13 amino acids. CDR1 is MNHEY, CDR2 SMNVEV, per germline (reference sequence). The CDR3 sequence is CASSLSPGPEQYF. DNA for the CDR3: TGTGCCAGCAGTTTATCGCCCGGGCCCGAGCAGTACTTC.

This clonotype was detected many times. The chain links TRBV2 to TRBJ2-5, with 8 bases lining up with TRBD1. The CDR3 loop spans 16 amino acids. The V gene end was trimmed by 6 bases and the J gene end by 5 bases; junction bases not matched to a gene: 14. Germline V gene lookup returns CDR1 SNHLY and CDR2 FYNNEI. CDR3 nucleotides: TGTGCCAGCAGCGATCAGGTGGACAGGGTTACGGAGACCCAGTACTTC. Translation: CASSDQVDRVTETQYF.

This clonotype was detected ten times or more. The chain recombines TRBV28 with TRBJ1-2; TRBD1 might be the D (5 bases). Germline CDR1 is MDHEN and CDR2 is SYDVKM. Between the trimmed V and J ends, which lost 6 bases and 1 base, there was a span of 9 bases. The CDR3 spans 13 residues. The DNA for the CDR3 is TGTGCCAGCAGAGACAGTCTTAACTATGGCTACACCTTC. It is translated as CASRDSLNYGYTF.

This clonotype came up a few times. Germline is not matched at one junction end, which may reflect a read error. The chain couples TRBV12-3 or TRBV12-4 to TRBJ1-1; 8 nucleotides match TRBD1. The CDR3 is 14 residues long. For the CDR3, the DNA is TGTGCCAGCGGACGCAGGGGGCATAGGACTGAAGCTCTCTTT. This translates into CASGRRGHRTEALF.